The entry below describes one TCR beta chain. Other DNA sequences in this specimen translate into the identical CDR3. The entry originates in a study of shared clonotypes between healthy human individuals. Clones were sequenced by immunoSEQ multiplex PCR, and TCRdb holds only the in-frame ones, with some missing. The repertoire holds 450,000 to 500,000 clones, more than 65% seen once, with over 9.5% in the top ten. With 6 bases removed from V and 4 bases from J, the gap between germline ends came to 7 bases. Germline-derived CDR1 and CDR2 are MNHNS and SASEGT. The CDR3 consists of 12 residues. Sequencing was performed on PBMCs. The V and J genes are TRBV6-1 and TRBJ1-5, with D uncertain. The source is a woman between 35 and 50 years old in good health. Some clones in this sample may be carry-over from other donors' samples. The CDR3 bases are TGTGCCAGCAGCGACCCTAATCAGCCCCAGCATTTT. It specifies CASSDPNQPQHF.